This T cell receptor beta chain came from a study of cytomegalovirus exposure and HLA in healthy donors. Points from the study as a whole: Roughly uniform sequencing depth across donors was assumed, possibly incorrectly.

13 Jbeta primers and 60 Vbeta primers were used for the PCR. Authors' analysis steps: A later analysis tallied about 80 million unique TCR beta chains, 9.5 million to 14 million of them shared. TCRdb's copy holds only in-frame clones and misses some; the assay was immunoSEQ multiplex PCR. V, J and clone size were drawn from that table, and D and trimming were deduced from the DNA. The repertoire holds around 140,000 clones, with 65% to 80% as singletons. V trimming: 4 bases; J trimming: 0 bases; junction bases outside the gene matches: 7. The CDR3 covers 15 residues. Germline loops: CDR1 SGHRS, CDR2 YFSETQ. About this clone itself: Its antigen is unknown.

The source of this sequence is a man aged 35 to 55 in good health and CMV-seropositive. The sequenced sample consisted of PBMCs. The V call is TRBV5-1, the J call TRBJ2-7; TRBD1 aligns across 7 bases. The CDR3 is CASSRTGQNSYEQYF. The DNA for the CDR3 is TGCGCCAGCAGCCGGACGGGACAGAACTCCTACGAGCAGTACTTC. The full variable domain, with the rest looked up from reference TRBV5-1 and TRBJ2-7, is KAGVTQTPRYLIKTRGQQVTLSCSPISGHRSVSWYQQTPGQGLQFLFEYFSETQRNKGNFPGRFSGRQFSNSRSEMNVSTLELGDSALYLCASSRTGQNSYEQYFGPGTRLTVT.